Below are 25 T cell receptor beta chains sequenced from a single sample in a study of blood T cell repertoires in COVID-19. Libraries were prepared by immunoSEQ multiplex PCR; TCRdb keeps only in-frame clonotypes and omits some of them. The sample has about 210,000 clones, roughly 80% seen once. The specimen was peripheral blood. These receptors were obtained from a woman in her seventies with acute or convalescent COVID-19.

This rearrangement joins TRBV23-1 to TRBJ1-6, with 7 bases fitting TRBD1. TRBV23-1 has ORF status, its function being uncertain. J lost 6 bases, V lost 6 bases, and 5 bases had no gene match. CDR3 length: 14 amino acids. CDR3 sequence: CASSRQGSNSPLHF. CDR3 DNA: TGCGCCAGCAGCCGACAGGGCTCTAATTCACCCCTCCACTTT.

CDR3: CASSWTGGDAGELFF. CDR3 in DNA: TGTGCCAGCAGCTGGACAGGGGGTGACGCCGGGGAGCTGTTTTTT. The gene calls are TRBV6-5 and TRBJ2-2; 10 positions agree with TRBD1. CDR1 and CDR2 (germline): MNHEY, SVGAGI. Trimming removed 6 bases from V and 6 bases from J; junction bases left unmatched: 7. CDR3 length: 15 residues.

This clone appeared a few times. The chain carries TRBV6-2 or TRBV6-3 and TRBJ2-3; D not resolved. V lost 3 bases and J lost 0, with 13 bases in between. Germline CDR1 and CDR2: MNHEY and SVGEGT. The CDR3 totals 16 residues. The CDR3 DNA reads TGTGCCAGCAGTTATGGCGGTGTGTCTAGCACAGATACGCAGTATTTT. It encodes CASSYGGVSSTDTQYF.

The J gene is TRBJ1-1, the V gene TRBV10-3; D is perhaps TRBD1 (5 bases). Trimming cost V 3 bases and J 5 bases, with 7 bases left between them. The CDR3 contains 12 residues. The germline V gene has CDR1 ENHRY and CDR2 SYGVKD. CDR3 sequence reads: CAISDGGTEAFF. DNA of the CDR3: TGTGCCATCAGTGACGGGGGGACTGAAGCTTTCTTT.

The chain joins TRBV6-5 to TRBJ2-7; 8 bases agree with TRBD1. The germline V gene encodes CDR1 MNHEY and CDR2 SVGAGI. The CDR3 is 15 amino acids. J gave up 4 bases and V 4 bases, and 9 bases lay outside the gene matches. CDR3 in amino acids: CASSSAQGAGYEQYF. The CDR3 DNA reads TGTGCCAGCAGTTCGGCTCAGGGGGCGGGATACGAGCAGTACTTC.

This clone has just one count. The chain carries TRBV5-5 and TRBJ2-5; 7 bases are shared with TRBD2. This CDR3 has 14 residues. In germline, CDR1 is SGHKS, CDR2 YYEKEE (reference sequence). Trimming cost V 3 bases and J 4 bases; bases outside gene matches: 6. The CDR3 nucleotides read TGTGCCAGCAGCTCGGGGGGAAGCGCAGAGACCCAGTACTTC. Protein product: CASSSGGSAETQYF.

The gene calls are TRBV4-1 and TRBJ2-1; tentatively, D is TRBD1 (6 bases). This CDR3 region has 17 residues. Germline V gives CDR1 MGHRA, CDR2 YSYEKL. Trimming took off 6 bases at V and 1 base at J, with 19 bases between the two ends. The CDR3 region has the DNA TGCGCCAGCAGGCCGTCGGGACAAGTTTGGTCCTACAATGAGCAGTTCTTC. Its translation is CASRPSGQVWSYNEQFF.

This clone was counted a few times. This chain connects TRBV5-6 to TRBJ1-2, with a possible D match to TRBD1 (6 bases). Germline V CDR1 and CDR2: SGHDT, YYEEEE. CDR3 length: 17 amino acids. Deletions cut 7 bases from V and 2 bases from J, with 24 bases between. The CDR3 protein is CASGEGDGPIRNYGYTF. As DNA, the CDR3 is TGTGCCAGCGGCGAGGGGGACGGGCCGATTCGGAACTATGGCTACACCTTC.

J is TRBJ2-2 and V is TRBV7-2; D may be TRBD2 (6 bases). CDR3 length: 15 amino acids. Germline V gives CDR1 SGHTA, CDR2 FQGNSA. Deletions cut 1 base from V and 1 base from J, with 7 bases between. Written as DNA, the CDR3 is TGTGCCAGCAGCTTAGACGGGGGGAACACCGGGGAGCTGTTTTTT. It specifies CASSLDGGNTGELFF.

This clone was seen at least ten times. The V gene is TRBV5-1, the J gene TRBJ2-3; TRBD2 matches 14 bases. This CDR3 is built from 16 residues. The germline V gene has CDR1 SGHRS and CDR2 YFSETQ. After removal of 4 bases from V and 4 bases from J, the junction contained 5 bases not matched to a gene. The CDR3 bases are TGCGCCAGCAGCGGACTAGCGGGGGGAGTGGCAGATACGCAGTATTTT. Translation gives CASSGLAGGVADTQYF.

Remarks on this clone: Additional DNA sequences in this sample encode the identical CDR3. V gene TRBV6-2 or TRBV6-3 combines with J gene TRBJ2-5, with 7 positions matching TRBD2. V lost 2 bases, J lost 7 bases, and 4 bases stayed unmatched. CDR1 is MNHEY and CDR2 is SVGEGT in the germline V gene. This CDR3 contains 13 residues. CDR3 in amino acids: CASSYGTTGTQYF. As DNA, the CDR3 is TGTGCCAGCAGTTACGGGACTACGGGGACCCAGTACTTC.

The chain joins TRBV2 to TRBJ2-1, with D perhaps TRBD2 (6 bases). Per germline, CDR1 SNHLY and CDR2 FYNNEI. Trimming removed 5 bases at V and 10 bases at J, with 18 bases between. This CDR3 comprises 14 residues. For the CDR3, the DNA is TGTGCCAGCAGTTCCAGGCGGGGTTGGGGGGAGCAGTTCTTC. As protein: CASSSRRGWGEQFF.

J is TRBJ2-1 and V is TRBV10-3, with TRBD1 identical over 10 bases. V trimming: 2 bases; J trimming: 7 bases; junction bases outside the gene matches: 8. This CDR3 spans 16 amino acids. From germline, CDR1 is ENHRY and CDR2 SYGVKD. In nucleotides, the CDR3 is TGTGCCATCAGTGAGCTAGGGGCGGACAGGGGGAATGAGCAGTTCTTC. It yields the protein CAISELGADRGNEQFF.

This clone came up once. J is TRBJ1-1 and V is TRBV25-1, with TRBD1 as a possible D gene (6 bases). CDR3 size: 13 residues. Trimming cost V 7 bases and J 8 bases, with 17 bases left between them. Germline V gene sequence: CDR1 MGHDK, CDR2 SYGVNS. The CDR3 region is CASKTQQGSEAFF. CDR3 nucleotides: TGTGCCAGCAAAACTCAACAGGGATCGGAAGCTTTCTTT.

V gene TRBV10-1 combines with J gene TRBJ1-6; a possible D gene is TRBD1 (6 bases). V lost 2 bases to trimming and J lost 0 bases, with 11 bases between them. This CDR3 is built from 17 residues. CDR1 is WNHNN, CDR2 SYGVQD, per germline (reference sequence). The DNA of the CDR3 is TGCGCCAGCAGTGAGAGCGACAGGAGCTCCTATAATTCACCCCTCCACTTT. Translation: CASSESDRSSYNSPLHF.

The chain employs TRBV18 and TRBJ2-7, with D possibly TRBD2 on 6 matching bases. This CDR3 is 14 amino acids long. Trimming removed 4 bases from V and 6 bases from J, with 16 bases in between. CDR1 and CDR2 (germline): KGHSH, LQKENI. The CDR3 DNA reads TGTGCCAGCTCACTGACCGGGACTCTTGTCGAGCAGTACTTC. It specifies CASSLTGTLVEQYF.

The count of this clone is one. The V and J genes are TRBV14 and TRBJ1-1; 7 bases align to TRBD1. Trimming at V came to 2 bases and at J to 4 bases, leaving 4 bases not matched to a gene. CDR3 length: 14 amino acids. Germline V lookup: CDR1 SGHDN, CDR2 FVKESK. The CDR3 spells CASSQIRGFTEAFF. Written as DNA, the CDR3 is TGTGCCAGCAGCCAAATCAGGGGGTTCACTGAAGCTTTCTTT.

This chain links TRBV7-2 with TRBJ2-1, with 8 bases aligning to TRBD1. The germline CDR1 and CDR2 sequences are SGHTA and FQGNSA. The J segment lost 9 bases and the V segment lost 6 bases, leaving 13 bases of the junction unmatched. The CDR3 totals 15 residues. The CDR3: CASRLGQGAQGEQFF. The DNA of the CDR3 is TGTGCCAGCAGACTAGGCCAGGGGGCGCAGGGTGAGCAGTTCTTC. The full variable domain, rest sourced from reference TRBV7-2 and TRBJ2-1, is GAGVSQSPSNKVTEKGKDVELRCDPISGHTALYWYRQSLGQGLEFLIYFQGNSAPDKSGLPSDRFSAERTGGSVSTLTIQRTQQEDSAVYLCASRLGQGAQGEQFFGPGTRLTVL.

This clone was detected many times. The chain recombines TRBV2 with TRBJ1-1; 7 bases match TRBD1. CDR1 and CDR2 (germline): SNHLY, FYNNEI. The J segment lost 2 bases and the V segment lost 8 bases, leaving 5 bases of the junction unmatched. The CDR3 consists of 13 residues. In DNA, the CDR3 is TGTGCCAGCGGAAGGGACAGCAACACTGAAGCTTTCTTT. Protein sequence: CASGRDSNTEAFF.

The sample holds a few counts of this clone. The V gene is TRBV30, the J gene TRBJ1-4; 9 nucleotides line up with TRBD1. Germline CDR1 and CDR2: GTSNPN and SVGIG (reference sequence). The CDR3 sequence is 14 residues long. Trimming removed 2 bases from V and 5 bases from J; junction bases left unmatched: 3. The CDR3 DNA reads as TGTGCCTGGAGTCGAGGGACAGGGAATGAAAAACTGTTTTTT. Encoded protein: CAWSRGTGNEKLFF.

V and J are TRBV1 and TRBJ2-5; the DNA was not used to check the table's D call, TRBD2. TRBV1 is a known pseudogene. This CDR3 is 15 amino acids long. The CDR3 loop is CTSSHVGLAQETQYF. CDR3 nucleotides: TGCACCAGCAGCCACGTCGGACTGGCCCAAGAGACCCAGTACTTC.

V gene TRBV7-2 combines with J gene TRBJ1-1; maybe TRBD1 (6 bases). CDR1 and CDR2 (germline): SGHTA, FQGNSA. This CDR3 has 16 amino acids. V was trimmed by 4 bases and J by 1 base, leaving 16 bases between them. In nucleotides, the CDR3 is TGTGCCAGCAGCTCCGATACAGGGAGAAGGAACACTGAAGCTTTCTTT. Its protein product is CASSSDTGRRNTEAFF.

J is TRBJ2-3 and V is TRBV7-8, with TRBD2 identical over 8 bases. Per the germline V gene, CDR1 is SGHVS and CDR2 is FQNEAQ. CDR3 size: 16 residues. Germline trimming cut 6 bases from V and 5 bases from J; bases unmatched to any gene: 13. The CDR3 DNA follows: TGTGCCAGCAGGCGGCTAGCCGGGGGGGAGAGAGATACGCAGTATTTT. Protein: CASRRLAGGERDTQYF.

This chain connects TRBV5-8 to TRBJ2-7, with TRBD2 as a possible D gene (7 bases). V was trimmed by 0 bases and J by 2 bases, leaving 9 bases between them. The CDR3 covers 14 residues. Germline CDR1 is SGHTS and CDR2 is YDEGEE. In nucleotides, the CDR3 is TGTGCCAGCAGCTTGGCGGGGGGCACCTACGAGCAGTACGTC. Protein product: CASSLAGGTYEQYV.

This sequence joins TRBV7-3 and TRBJ2-1, with 11 bases aligning to TRBD2. The V gene end was trimmed by 5 bases and the J gene end by 7 bases; junction bases not matched to a gene: 13. This CDR3 region has 17 residues. CDR1 is SGHTA and CDR2 is FQGTGA in the germline V gene. CDR3 sequence: CASSNQISGGAFNEQFF. DNA for the CDR3: TGTGCCAGCAGCAACCAGATTAGCGGGGGGGCCTTTAATGAGCAGTTCTTC.